This passage covers 28 T cell receptor beta chains from one sample sequenced in a study of spatial heterogeneity in lung cancer. Overall study results and limits: Intratumoral expanded alpha and beta TCR counts were found to track tumor mutation counts.

What these receptors recognize is not known. TCRdb itself ran the 5' RACE reads through MiXCR, one entry per CDR3 protein. This table has a few thousand distinct CDR3 sequences, 8% to 9% appearing once. Time point indicated: sample taken at primary tumor resection. The material was lung tumor tissue, obtained at surgery. These receptors all stem from a male donor with early-stage non-small cell lung cancer.

In its sample, this clonotype ranks as medium-sized. The chain carries TRBV6-1 and TRBJ2-1; tentatively, D is TRBD1 (5 bases). The CDR3 is 14 amino acids. V lost 7 bases and J lost 2, with 12 bases in between. The germline V gene encodes CDR1 MNHNS and CDR2 SASEGT. DNA of the CDR3: TGTGCCAGCAAGAAGGCAGGGCCCTACAATGAGCAGTTCTTC. Encoded protein: CASKKAGPYNEQFF.

Relative to its sample, this clonotype is medium-sized. One end of the junction does not line up with germline, which may come from a read error. The V gene is TRBV7-2, the J gene TRBJ1-4; D may be TRBD1 (6 bases). CDR1 and CDR2 (germline): SGHTA, FQGNSA. CDR3 length: 15 residues. The CDR3 DNA sequence: TGTGCCAGCAGCAGGTCCGGGACAACGAATGAAAAACTGTTTTTT. Translated: CASSRSGTTNEKLFF.

This clonotype ranks as medium-sized. The chain couples TRBV20-1 to TRBJ2-2; tentatively, D is TRBD2 (5 bases). CDR3 length: 13 residues. Germline assignment: CDR1 DFQATT and CDR2 SNEGSKA (reference sequence). Trimming removed 2 bases from V and 5 bases from J, with 9 bases in between. This CDR3 is CSARSGKTGELFF. The CDR3 DNA is TGCAGTGCTAGATCGGGAAAGACCGGGGAGCTGTTTTTT.

This clonotype has a handful of counts. This chain links TRBV2 with TRBJ2-1, with D perhaps matching TRBD2 (6 bases). Germline CDR1 SNHLY, CDR2 FYNNEI. Trimming pared 3 bases from V and 0 bases from J, leaving 15 bases between. The CDR3 consists of 17 residues. The chain's CDR3 is CASSEGSGDLSYNEQFF. For the CDR3, the DNA is TGTGCCAGCAGTGAGGGTTCGGGGGACCTCTCCTACAATGAGCAGTTCTTC.

By sample share, this clonotype is medium-sized (0.01 to 0.1%). The chain employs TRBV6-5 and TRBJ1-1; no clear D. This CDR3 comprises 13 residues. V was cut by 0 bases and J by 0 bases, with 2 bases left in between. Germline V gene data show CDR1 as MNHEY and CDR2 as SVGAGI. CDR3 amino acids: CASSYSLNTEAFF. The CDR3 region has the DNA TGTGCCAGCAGTTACTCGTTGAACACTGAAGCTTTCTTT.

This clonotype is medium-sized by share. V gene TRBV7-2 combines with J gene TRBJ2-3, with 11 bases that match TRBD2. V dropped 8 bases and J dropped 4; count of bases not matched to a gene: 14. The CDR3 consists of 17 residues. Germline CDR1 SGHTA, CDR2 FQGNSA. The CDR3 sequence: CASRNHLAGGPADTQYF. CDR3 sequence (DNA): TGTGCCAGCCGGAACCACCTAGCGGGGGGACCCGCAGATACGCAGTATTTT.

This clonotype is medium-sized (0.01 to 0.1%) within its sample. This chain connects TRBV20-1 to TRBJ2-7, with D possibly called TRBD1 or TRBD2 (5 bases each). Germline CDR1 and CDR2: DFQATT and SNEGSKA (reference sequence). The CDR3 spans 14 residues. Trimming left V 6 bases short and J 2 bases short, with 17 bases between. CDR3 sequence reads: CSATVRDPTYEQYF. The CDR3 nucleotides are TGCAGTGCCACCGTCCGGGACCCTACCTACGAGCAGTACTTC.

This chain joins TRBV27 and TRBJ2-7; D might be TRBD1 (5 bases). V lost 3 bases and J 0 bases, leaving 12 bases between the germline ends. CDR1 and CDR2 (germline): MNHEY, SMNVEV (reference sequence). The CDR3 extends over 15 amino acids. CDR3 in amino acids: CASSLSIQASYEQYF. The CDR3 bases are TGTGCCAGCAGTTTGTCCATACAGGCCTCCTACGAGCAGTACTTC.

In its sample, this clonotype is medium-sized. The chain uses TRBV28 and TRBJ1-1; D is possibly TRBD1 (5 bases). The germline gives CDR1 MDHEN, CDR2 SYDVKM. This CDR3 is 14 amino acids long. Between the trimmed V and J ends, which lost 1 base and 5 bases, there was a span of 11 bases. In nucleotides, the CDR3 is TGTGCCAGCAGTTTATCGGGGGAAAGGACTGAAGCTTTCTTT. Amino acids: CASSLSGERTEAFF.

This clonotype is large (0.1 to 1%) in the sample. The chain joins TRBV7-2 to TRBJ2-7; D is uncertain. The CDR3 runs 12 residues. V was shortened by 5 bases and J by 7 bases, with 12 bases between the two germline ends. The germline gives CDR1 SGHTA, CDR2 FQGNSA. CDR3 nucleotide sequence: TGTGCCAGCAGCCCCCGACCTGGGGAGCAGTACTTC. Translating it yields CASSPRPGEQYF.

The table lists this clonotype with many counts. The V gene is TRBV9, the J gene TRBJ2-3; D is undetermined. CDR1 is SGDLS, CDR2 YYNGEE, per germline. The CDR3 has 13 amino acids. Trimming stripped 3 bases from V and 6 bases from J, with 11 bases between. The CDR3 DNA follows: TGTGCCAGCAGCGCCTATGCGGAGGATACGCAGTATTTT. Translated, it gives CASSAYAEDTQYF.

This clonotype is labeled medium-sized (0.01 to 0.1%). This chain uses TRBV28 with TRBJ2-1; 11 bases match TRBD2. Unmatched junction bases numbered 4, after V lost 5 bases and J lost 4 bases. This CDR3 has 15 residues. From germline, CDR1 is MDHEN and CDR2 SYDVKM. The DNA of the CDR3 is TGTGCCAGCAGTACTAGCGGGAGTCTTTACAATGAGCAGTTCTTC. Its protein is CASSTSGSLYNEQFF.

This clonotype is medium-sized in the sample. V usage is TRBV13 and J usage is TRBJ1-5; possibly TRBD1 for D (5 bases). Trimming took off 5 bases at V and 5 bases at J, with 13 bases between the two ends. CDR1 and CDR2 (germline): PRHDT, FYEKMQ (reference sequence). CDR3 size: 14 residues. The CDR3 loop reads CASSLHGGDQPQHF. The CDR3 DNA reads as TGTGCCAGCAGCCTTCATGGAGGGGATCAGCCCCAGCATTTT.

This clonotype was picked up many times. The V gene is TRBV28, the J gene TRBJ2-5, with 9 bases identical to TRBD2. V shed 3 bases, J shed 1 base, and the junction held 3 bases outside the gene matches. The CDR3 loop spans 15 amino acids. Germline assignment: CDR1 MDHEN and CDR2 SYDVKM. CDR3 protein: CASSLSSGSQETQYF. CDR3 DNA: TGTGCCAGCAGTTTGAGTAGCGGGAGCCAAGAGACCCAGTACTTC.

By sample fraction, this clonotype is medium-sized. Here the CDR3 DNA reads TGTGCCAGCACTCCGGAGCTAGTGAACACTGAAGCTTTCTTT. Translating it yields CASTPELVNTEAFF. The V call is TRBV2, the J call TRBJ1-1; D gene unclear. The CDR3 is 14 amino acids. With 7 bases removed from V and 0 bases from J, the gap between germline ends came to 12 bases. The germline V gene encodes CDR1 SNHLY and CDR2 FYNNEI.

The chain links TRBV7-6 to TRBJ2-1; unclear D gene. Germline assignment: CDR1 SGHVS and CDR2 FNYEAQ. This CDR3 is 14 amino acids long. Trimming stripped 1 base from V and 4 bases from J, with 8 bases between. The CDR3 region is CASSLGGVYNEQFF. The CDR3 bases are TGTGCCAGCAGCTTAGGAGGCGTTTACAATGAGCAGTTCTTC.

This clonotype was seen many times. The chain has TRBV3-1 and TRBJ1-1, with D unresolved. With 1 base removed from V and 2 bases from J, the gap between germline ends came to 5 bases. The CDR3 extends over 13 amino acids. Per germline, CDR1 LGHDT and CDR2 YNNKEL (reference sequence). This chain's CDR3 is CASSQGRNTEAFF. The CDR3 region has the DNA TGTGCCAGCAGCCAAGGTCGCAACACTGAAGCTTTCTTT.

The sample holds many counts of this clonotype. The V gene is TRBV5-1, the J gene TRBJ2-2; 8 bases map to TRBD1. After removal of 5 bases from V and 3 bases from J, the junction contained 3 bases not matched to a gene. The CDR3 has 14 residues. Germline-derived CDR1 and CDR2 are SGHRS and YFSETQ. CDR3 bases: TGCGCCAGCAGACCACAGGGGGACACCGGGGAGCTGTTTTTT. Translation gives CASRPQGDTGELFF.

By share, this clonotype ranks as medium-sized. The chain carries TRBV11-2 and TRBJ1-6; tentative D call: TRBD1 (5 bases). V was cut by 5 bases and J by 8 bases, with 16 bases left in between. CDR3 length: 15 residues. Germline V gene sequence: CDR1 SGHAT, CDR2 FQNNGV. CDR3 nucleotides: TGTGCCAGCAGCCCCCCGGGGGTAAATTATTCACCCCTCCACTTT. It specifies CASSPPGVNYSPLHF.

This clonotype was counted ten times or more. The J gene is TRBJ1-5, the V gene TRBV28; D perhaps matches TRBD1 (5 bases). This CDR3 spans 13 amino acids. Deletions cut 3 bases from V and 9 bases from J, with 12 bases between. The germline V gene encodes CDR1 MDHEN and CDR2 SYDVKM. The CDR3 DNA is TGTGCCAGCAGTTTGGGGGGGAATAGGCCCCAGCATTTT. Translating gives CASSLGGNRPQHF.

The genes are TRBV6-6 and TRBJ2-5; unclear D gene. Trimming took 2 bases from V and 5 from J, leaving 18 bases between them. CDR1 is MNHNY, CDR2 SVGAGI, per germline (reference sequence). CDR3 length: 16 residues. This CDR3 reads CASSYGGIVFLETQYF. CDR3 DNA sequence: TGTGCCAGCAGTTACGGTGGGATAGTATTTTTGGAGACCCAGTACTTC.

This clonotype is medium-sized. The chain links TRBV6-5 to TRBJ1-1, with TRBD1 matching over 8 bases. J gave up 4 bases and V 4 bases, and 8 bases lay outside the gene matches. The V gene's germline CDR1 is MNHEY and CDR2 SVGAGI. The CDR3 totals 15 residues. CDR3 in amino acids: CASSSLQGGGTEAFF. CDR3 bases: TGTGCCAGCAGTTCTCTACAGGGGGGGGGCACTGAAGCTTTCTTT.

Judged by abundance, this clonotype is medium-sized (0.01 to 0.1%). The chain is built from TRBV6-5 and TRBJ1-2; D is undetermined. V was shortened by 7 bases and J by 1 base, with 13 bases between the two germline ends. Germline lookup yields CDR1 MNHEY and CDR2 SVGAGI. This CDR3 spans 14 amino acids. The CDR3, as DNA: TGTGCCAGCACTCGGGGATCCCTTAACTATGGCTACACCTTC. Encoded protein: CASTRGSLNYGYTF.

This chain connects TRBV5-1 to TRBJ2-7, with D possibly called TRBD1 or TRBD2 (5 bases each). CDR3 length equals 13 residues. V lost 8 bases and J 5 bases, leaving 17 bases between the germline ends. Germline V lookup: CDR1 SGHRS, CDR2 YFSETQ. DNA of the CDR3: TGCGCCAGTATGCGAGAGAGGGGCCACGAGCAGTACTTC. Translated: CASMRERGHEQYF.

This clonotype was recorded many times. In nucleotides, the CDR3 is TGTGCCAGCAGCCCCCCCGGGGAGACCCAGTACTTC. It translates to CASSPPGETQYF. The chain couples TRBV4-2 to TRBJ2-5; unclear D gene. V gave up 4 bases and J gave up 5 bases, with 8 bases separating them. Germline V gene sequence: CDR1 LGHNA, CDR2 YNFKEQ. This CDR3 is built from 12 residues.

This clonotype has at least ten counts. This rearrangement joins TRBV9 to TRBJ1-1; unclear D gene. Germline V gene data show CDR1 as SGDLS and CDR2 as YYNGEE. V lost 4 bases and J lost 5, with 9 bases in between. This CDR3 is built from 12 residues. CDR3 nucleotides: TGTGCCAGCAGCCCCCCGGGAACTGAAGCTTTCTTT. Residues: CASSPPGTEAFF.

This sequence joins TRBV7-3 and TRBJ2-7, with D possibly TRBD1 on 9 matching bases. The CDR3 has 15 amino acids. Germline lookup yields CDR1 SGHTA and CDR2 FQGTGA. Trimming took off 5 bases at V and 4 bases at J, with 18 bases between the two ends. Here the CDR3 DNA reads TGTGCCAGCAGCCCGGGAGGGACAGGGACGTACGAGCAGTACTTC. Amino acid sequence: CASSPGGTGTYEQYF.

At least ten counts were recorded for this clonotype. The V call is TRBV5-1, the J call TRBJ1-2, with 7 bases fitting TRBD1. CDR1 is SGHRS and CDR2 is YFSETQ in the germline V gene. The CDR3 length is 14 residues. Trimming removed 5 bases from V and 4 bases from J; junction bases left unmatched: 8. Here the CDR3 reads CASRVKGAGYGYTF. The CDR3 bases are TGCGCCAGCAGGGTCAAGGGGGCTGGCTATGGCTACACCTTC.